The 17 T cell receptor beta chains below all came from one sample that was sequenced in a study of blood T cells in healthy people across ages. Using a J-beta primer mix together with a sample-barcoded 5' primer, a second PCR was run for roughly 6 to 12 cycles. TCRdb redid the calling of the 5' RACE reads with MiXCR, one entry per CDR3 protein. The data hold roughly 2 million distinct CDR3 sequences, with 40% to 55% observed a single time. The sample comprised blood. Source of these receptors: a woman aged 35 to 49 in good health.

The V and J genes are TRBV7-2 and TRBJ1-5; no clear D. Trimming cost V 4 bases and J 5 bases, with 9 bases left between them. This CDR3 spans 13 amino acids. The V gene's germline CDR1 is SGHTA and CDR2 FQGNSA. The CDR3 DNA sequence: TGTGCCAGCAGCTCGGACGTTTATCAGCCCCAGCATTTT. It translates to CASSSDVYQPQHF. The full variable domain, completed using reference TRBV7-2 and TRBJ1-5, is GAGVSQSPSNKVTEKGKDVELRCDPISGHTALYWYRQSLGQGLEFLIYFQGNSAPDKSGLPSDRFSAERTGGSVSTLTIQRTQQEDSAVYLCASSSDVYQPQHFGDGTRLSIL.

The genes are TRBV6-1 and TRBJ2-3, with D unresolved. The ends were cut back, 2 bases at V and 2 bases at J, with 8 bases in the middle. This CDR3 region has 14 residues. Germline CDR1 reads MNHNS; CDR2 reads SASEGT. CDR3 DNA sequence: TGTGCCAGCAGTGAAAGAGGCTTCACAGATACGCAGTATTTT. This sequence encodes CASSERGFTDTQYF.

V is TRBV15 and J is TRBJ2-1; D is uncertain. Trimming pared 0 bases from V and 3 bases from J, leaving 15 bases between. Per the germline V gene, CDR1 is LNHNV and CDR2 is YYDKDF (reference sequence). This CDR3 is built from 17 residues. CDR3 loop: CATSRDPQTEIYNEQFF. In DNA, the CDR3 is TGTGCCACCAGCAGAGATCCCCAAACAGAGATCTACAATGAGCAGTTCTTC.

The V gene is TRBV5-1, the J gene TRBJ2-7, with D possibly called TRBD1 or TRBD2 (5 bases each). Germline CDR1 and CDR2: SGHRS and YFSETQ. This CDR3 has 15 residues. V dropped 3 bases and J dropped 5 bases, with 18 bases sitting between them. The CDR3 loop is CASSSRDRLINEQYF. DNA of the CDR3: TGCGCCAGCAGCTCCCGGGACCGACTTATTAACGAGCAGTACTTC.

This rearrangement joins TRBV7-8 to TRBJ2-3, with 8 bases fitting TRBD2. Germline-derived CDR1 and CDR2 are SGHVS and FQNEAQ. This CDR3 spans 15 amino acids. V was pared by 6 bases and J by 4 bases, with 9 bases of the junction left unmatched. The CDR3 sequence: CASRPAGGRADTQYF. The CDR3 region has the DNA TGTGCCAGCAGACCGGCGGGGGGTAGAGCAGATACGCAGTATTTT.

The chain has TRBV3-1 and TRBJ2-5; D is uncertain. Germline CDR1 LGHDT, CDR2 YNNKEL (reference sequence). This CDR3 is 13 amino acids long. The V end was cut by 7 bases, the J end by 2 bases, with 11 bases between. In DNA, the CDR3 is TGTGCCAGCACCCACATAAGTCAAGAGACCCAGTACTTC. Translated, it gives CASTHISQETQYF.

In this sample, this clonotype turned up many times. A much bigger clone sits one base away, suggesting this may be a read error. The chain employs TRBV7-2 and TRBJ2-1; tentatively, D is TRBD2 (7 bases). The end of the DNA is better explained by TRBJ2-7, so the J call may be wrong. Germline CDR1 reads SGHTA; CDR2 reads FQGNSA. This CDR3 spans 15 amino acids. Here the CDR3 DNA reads TGTGCCAGCAGCTTGGCGGCGGGGGCCTACAATGAGCAGTACTTC. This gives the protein CASSLAAGAYNEQYF.

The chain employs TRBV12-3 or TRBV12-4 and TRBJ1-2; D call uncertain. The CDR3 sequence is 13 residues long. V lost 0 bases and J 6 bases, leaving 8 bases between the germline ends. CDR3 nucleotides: TGTGCCAGCAGTTTAGCGCTGGCAGATGGCTACACCTTC. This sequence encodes CASSLALADGYTF.

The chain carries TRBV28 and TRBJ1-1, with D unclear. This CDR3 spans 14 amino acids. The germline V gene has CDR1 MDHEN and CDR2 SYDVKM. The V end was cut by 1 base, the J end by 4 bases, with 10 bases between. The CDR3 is CASSLSISPTEAFF. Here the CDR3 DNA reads TGTGCCAGCAGTTTATCCATCAGTCCCACTGAAGCTTTCTTT. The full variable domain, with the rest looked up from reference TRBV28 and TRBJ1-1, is DVKVTQSSRYLVKRTGEKVFLECVQDMDHENMFWYRQDPGLGLRLIYFSYDVKMKEKGDIPEGYSVSREKKERFSLILESASTNQTSMYLCASSLSISPTEAFFGQGTRLTVV.

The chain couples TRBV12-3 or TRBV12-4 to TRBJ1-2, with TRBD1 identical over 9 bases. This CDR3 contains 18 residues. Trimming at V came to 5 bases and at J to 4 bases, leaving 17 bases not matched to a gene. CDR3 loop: CASSKTPGQGWNGYGYTF. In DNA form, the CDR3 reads TGTGCCAGCAGTAAAACCCCGGGACAGGGATGGAACGGCTATGGCTACACCTTC.

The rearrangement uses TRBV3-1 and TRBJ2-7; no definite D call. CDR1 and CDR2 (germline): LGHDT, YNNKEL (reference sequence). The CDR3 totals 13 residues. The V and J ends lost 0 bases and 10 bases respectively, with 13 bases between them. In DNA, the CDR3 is TGTGCCAGCAGCCAAGATCGAGGTCGCCCACAGTACTTC. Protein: CASSQDRGRPQYF.

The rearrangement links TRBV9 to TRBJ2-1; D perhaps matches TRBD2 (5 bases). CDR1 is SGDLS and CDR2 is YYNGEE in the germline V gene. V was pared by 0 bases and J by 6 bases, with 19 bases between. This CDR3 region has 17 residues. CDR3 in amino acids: CASSVESRGERFNEQFF. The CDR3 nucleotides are TGTGCCAGCAGCGTAGAATCCCGTGGGGAGCGATTCAATGAGCAGTTCTTC.

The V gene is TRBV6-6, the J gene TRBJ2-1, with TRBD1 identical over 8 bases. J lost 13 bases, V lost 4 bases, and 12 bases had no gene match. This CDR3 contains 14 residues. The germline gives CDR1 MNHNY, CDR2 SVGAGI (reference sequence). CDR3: CASSLQGGLETQFF. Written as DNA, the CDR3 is TGTGCCAGCAGTTTACAGGGGGGTCTAGAGACCCAGTTCTTC.

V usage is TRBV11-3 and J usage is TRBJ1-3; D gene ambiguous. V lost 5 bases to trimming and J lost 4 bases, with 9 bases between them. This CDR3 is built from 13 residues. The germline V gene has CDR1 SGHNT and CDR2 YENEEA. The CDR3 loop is CASSPADGNTIYF. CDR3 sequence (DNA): TGTGCCAGCAGCCCGGCGGACGGAAACACCATATATTTT.

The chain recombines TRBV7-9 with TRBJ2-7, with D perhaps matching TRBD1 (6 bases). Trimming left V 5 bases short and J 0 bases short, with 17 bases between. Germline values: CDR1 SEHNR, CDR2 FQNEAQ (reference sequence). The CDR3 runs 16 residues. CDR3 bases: TGTGCCAGCAGCGCCCCAGGGGTGGGGCTCTCCTACGAGCAGTACTTC. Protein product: CASSAPGVGLSYEQYF.

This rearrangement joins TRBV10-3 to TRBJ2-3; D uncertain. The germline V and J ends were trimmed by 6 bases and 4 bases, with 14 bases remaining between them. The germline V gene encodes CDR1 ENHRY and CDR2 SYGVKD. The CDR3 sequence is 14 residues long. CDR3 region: CAISPHGDADTQYF. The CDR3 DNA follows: TGTGCCATCAGCCCCCACGGAGACGCAGATACGCAGTATTTT.

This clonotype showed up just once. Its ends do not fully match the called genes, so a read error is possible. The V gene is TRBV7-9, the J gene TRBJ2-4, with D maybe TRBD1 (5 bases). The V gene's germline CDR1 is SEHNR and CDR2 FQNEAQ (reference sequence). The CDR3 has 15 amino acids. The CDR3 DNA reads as TGTGCCAGCAGCTTTCACAGGTCTACCAAAAACGTTCAGTACTTC. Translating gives CASSFHRSTKNVQYF.